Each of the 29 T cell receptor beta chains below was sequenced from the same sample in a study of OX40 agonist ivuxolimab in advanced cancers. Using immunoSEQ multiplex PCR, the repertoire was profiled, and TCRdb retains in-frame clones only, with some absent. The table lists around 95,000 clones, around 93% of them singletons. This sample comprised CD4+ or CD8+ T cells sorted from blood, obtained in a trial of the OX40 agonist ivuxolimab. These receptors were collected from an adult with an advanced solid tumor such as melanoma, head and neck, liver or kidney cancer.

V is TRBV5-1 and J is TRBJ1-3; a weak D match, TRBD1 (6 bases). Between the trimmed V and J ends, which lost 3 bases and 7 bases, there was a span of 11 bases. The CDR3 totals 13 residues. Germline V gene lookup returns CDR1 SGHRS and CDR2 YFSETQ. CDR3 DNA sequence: TGCGCCAGCAGCTCTAATGGGGGCAACACCATATATTTT. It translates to CASSSNGGNTIYF.

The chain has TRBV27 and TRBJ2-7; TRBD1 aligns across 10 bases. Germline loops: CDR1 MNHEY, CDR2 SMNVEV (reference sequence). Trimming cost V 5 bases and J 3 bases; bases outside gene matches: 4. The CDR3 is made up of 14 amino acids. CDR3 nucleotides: TGTGCCAGCAGTAGGGACAGGGGAATCTACGAGCAGTACTTC. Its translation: CASSRDRGIYEQYF.

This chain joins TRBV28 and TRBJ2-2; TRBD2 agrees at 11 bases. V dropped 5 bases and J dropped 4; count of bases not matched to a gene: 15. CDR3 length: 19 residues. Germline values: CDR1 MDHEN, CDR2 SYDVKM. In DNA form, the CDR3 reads TGTGCCAGCAGTCCAATGGCTAGCGGGAGGTCGTCTAGCACCGGGGAGCTGTTTTTT. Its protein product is CASSPMASGRSSSTGELFF.

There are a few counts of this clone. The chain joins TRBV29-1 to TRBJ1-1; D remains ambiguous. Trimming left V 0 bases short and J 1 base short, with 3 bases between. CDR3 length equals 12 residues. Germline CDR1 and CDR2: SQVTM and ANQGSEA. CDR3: CSVEEGNTEAFF. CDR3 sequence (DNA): TGCAGCGTTGAAGAAGGGAACACTGAAGCTTTCTTT.

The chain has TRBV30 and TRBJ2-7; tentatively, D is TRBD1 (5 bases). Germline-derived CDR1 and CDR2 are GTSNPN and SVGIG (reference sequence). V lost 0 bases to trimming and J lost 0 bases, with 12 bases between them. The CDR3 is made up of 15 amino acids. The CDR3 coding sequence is TGTGCCTGGAGTGTAACCCTAGGGGTCTCCTACGAGCAGTACTTC. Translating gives CAWSVTLGVSYEQYF.

The CDR3 region is CASSLNQGARGTGELFF. CDR3 in DNA: TGTGCCAGCAGCTTGAATCAGGGGGCAAGGGGCACCGGGGAGCTGTTTTTT. The chain combines TRBV5-6 with TRBJ2-2; 8 bases are a match to TRBD1. Losses at the gene ends were 1 base for V and 4 bases for J; bases not matched to a gene: 9. Germline V lookup: CDR1 SGHDT, CDR2 YYEEEE. The CDR3 has 17 residues.

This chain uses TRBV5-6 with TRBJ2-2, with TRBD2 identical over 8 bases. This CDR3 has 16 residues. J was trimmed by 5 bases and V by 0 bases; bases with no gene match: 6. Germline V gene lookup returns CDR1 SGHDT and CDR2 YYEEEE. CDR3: CASSLGPGLETGELFF. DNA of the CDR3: TGTGCCAGCAGCTTGGGCCCGGGACTAGAGACCGGGGAGCTGTTTTTT.

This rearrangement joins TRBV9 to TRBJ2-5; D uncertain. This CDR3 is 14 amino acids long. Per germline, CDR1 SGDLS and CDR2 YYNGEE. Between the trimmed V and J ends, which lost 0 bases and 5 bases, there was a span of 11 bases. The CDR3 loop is CASSVAAGGETQYF. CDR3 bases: TGTGCCAGCAGCGTAGCGGCAGGTGGGGAGACCCAGTACTTC.

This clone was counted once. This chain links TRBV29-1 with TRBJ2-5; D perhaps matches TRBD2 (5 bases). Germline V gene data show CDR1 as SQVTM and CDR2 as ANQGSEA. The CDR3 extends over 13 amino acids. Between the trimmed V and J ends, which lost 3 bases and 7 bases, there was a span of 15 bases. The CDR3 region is CSVEPGSARTQYF. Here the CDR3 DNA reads TGCAGCGTTGAGCCGGGATCAGCAAGGACCCAGTACTTC.

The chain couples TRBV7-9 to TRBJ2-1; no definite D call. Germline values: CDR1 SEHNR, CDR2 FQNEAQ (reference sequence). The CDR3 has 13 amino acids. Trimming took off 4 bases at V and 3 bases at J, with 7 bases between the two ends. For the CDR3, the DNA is TGTGCCAGCAGCTCAGGTAGCTACAATGAGCAGTTCTTC. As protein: CASSSGSYNEQFF.

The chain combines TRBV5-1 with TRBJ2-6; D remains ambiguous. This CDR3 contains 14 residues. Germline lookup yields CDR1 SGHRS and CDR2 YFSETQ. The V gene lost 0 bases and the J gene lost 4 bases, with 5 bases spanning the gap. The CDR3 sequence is CASSLAQGANVLTF. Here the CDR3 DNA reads TGCGCCAGCAGCTTGGCACAGGGGGCCAACGTCCTGACTTTC.

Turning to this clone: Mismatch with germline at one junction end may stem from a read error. As DNA, the CDR3 is TGTGCCAGCAGCCCTCGCCCCGGGACTACCGACAATCAGCAGTTCTTC. It yields the protein CASSPRPGTTDNQQFF. V is TRBV9 and J is TRBJ2-1, with TRBD2 identical over 7 bases. Looked up from germline, CDR1 is SGDLS and CDR2 is YYNGEE. This CDR3 has 16 residues.

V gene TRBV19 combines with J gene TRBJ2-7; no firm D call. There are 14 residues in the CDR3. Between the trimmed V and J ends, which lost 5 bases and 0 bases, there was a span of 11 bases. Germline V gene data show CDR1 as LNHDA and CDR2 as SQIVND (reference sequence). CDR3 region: CASSSGSSSYEQYF. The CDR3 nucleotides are TGTGCCAGTAGTTCCGGCAGTTCCTCCTACGAGCAGTACTTC.

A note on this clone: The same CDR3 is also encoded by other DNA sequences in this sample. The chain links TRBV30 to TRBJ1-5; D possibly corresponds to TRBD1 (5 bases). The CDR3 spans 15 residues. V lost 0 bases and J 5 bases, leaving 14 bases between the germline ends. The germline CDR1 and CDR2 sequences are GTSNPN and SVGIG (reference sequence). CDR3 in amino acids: CAWSVVGRGDQPQHF. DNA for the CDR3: TGTGCCTGGAGTGTAGTAGGAAGAGGGGATCAGCCCCAGCATTTT.

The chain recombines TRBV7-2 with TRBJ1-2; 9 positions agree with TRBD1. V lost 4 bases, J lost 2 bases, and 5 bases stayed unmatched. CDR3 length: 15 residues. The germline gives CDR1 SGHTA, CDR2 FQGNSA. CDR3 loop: CASSSRTGANYGYTF. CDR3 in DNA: TGTGCCAGCAGCTCCCGGACAGGGGCCAACTATGGCTACACCTTC.

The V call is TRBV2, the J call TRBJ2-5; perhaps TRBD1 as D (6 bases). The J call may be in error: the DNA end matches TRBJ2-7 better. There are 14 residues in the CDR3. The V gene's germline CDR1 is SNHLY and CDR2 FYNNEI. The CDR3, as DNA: TGTGCCAGCAGACAGGGTTGGTCCACCTACGAGCAGTACTTC. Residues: CASRQGWSTYEQYF.

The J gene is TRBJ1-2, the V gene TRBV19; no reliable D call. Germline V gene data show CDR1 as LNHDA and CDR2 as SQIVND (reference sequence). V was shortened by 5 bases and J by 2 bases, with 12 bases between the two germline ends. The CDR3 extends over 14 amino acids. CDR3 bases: TGTGCCAGTAGTGCGGCGGGAAGAAACTATGGCTACACCTTC. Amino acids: CASSAAGRNYGYTF. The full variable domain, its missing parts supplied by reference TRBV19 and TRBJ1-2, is DGGITQSPKYLFRKEGQNVTLSCEQNLNHDAMYWYRQDPGQGLRLIYYSQIVNDFQKGDIAEGYSVSREKKESFPLTVTSAQKNPTAFYLCASSAAGRNYGYTFGSGTRLTVV.

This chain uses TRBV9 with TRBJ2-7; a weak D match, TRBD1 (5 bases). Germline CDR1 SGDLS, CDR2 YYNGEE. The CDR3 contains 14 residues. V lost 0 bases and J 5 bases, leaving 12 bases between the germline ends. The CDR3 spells CASSVVGAAHEQYF. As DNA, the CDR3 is TGTGCCAGCAGCGTAGTAGGGGCAGCCCACGAGCAGTACTTC.

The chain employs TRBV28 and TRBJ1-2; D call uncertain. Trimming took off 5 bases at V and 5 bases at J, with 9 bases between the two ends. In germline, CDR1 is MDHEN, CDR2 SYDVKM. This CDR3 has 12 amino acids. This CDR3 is CASSRKGYGYTF. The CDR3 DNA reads TGTGCCAGCAGTCGAAAAGGGTATGGCTACACCTTC.

The CDR3 sequence is CASSRTGGYYEQYF. CDR3 nucleotide sequence: TGTGCCAGCAGCCGGACAGGGGGGTACTACGAGCAGTACTTC. This chain connects TRBV7-3 to TRBJ2-7, with 10 bases fitting TRBD1. V shed 5 bases, J shed 3 bases, and the junction held 4 bases outside the gene matches. CDR3 size: 14 residues. Germline CDR1 SGHTA, CDR2 FQGTGA.

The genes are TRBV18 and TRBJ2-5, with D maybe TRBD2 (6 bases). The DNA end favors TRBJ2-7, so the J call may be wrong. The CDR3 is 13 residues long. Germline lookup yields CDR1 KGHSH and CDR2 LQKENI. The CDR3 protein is CASSPRGSYEQYF. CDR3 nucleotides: TGTGCCAGCTCACCTCGGGGGTCCTACGAGCAGTACTTC.

The CDR3 reads CASSSRGPVGDEQFF. CDR3 sequence (DNA): TGTGCCAGCAGCTCTAGAGGGCCGGTGGGGGATGAGCAGTTCTTC. The chain links TRBV5-6 to TRBJ2-1; perhaps D is TRBD1 or TRBD2 (5 bases each). From germline, CDR1 is SGHDT and CDR2 YYEEEE. This CDR3 spans 15 amino acids. Trimming cost V 3 bases and J 8 bases, with 18 bases left between them.

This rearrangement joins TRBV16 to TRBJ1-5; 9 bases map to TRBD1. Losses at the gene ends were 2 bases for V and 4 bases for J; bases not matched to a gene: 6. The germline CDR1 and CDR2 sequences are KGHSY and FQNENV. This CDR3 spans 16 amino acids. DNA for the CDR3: TGTGCCAGCAGCCAAGGGCCGGGACAGGGAAATCAGCCCCAGCATTTT. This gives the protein CASSQGPGQGNQPQHF.

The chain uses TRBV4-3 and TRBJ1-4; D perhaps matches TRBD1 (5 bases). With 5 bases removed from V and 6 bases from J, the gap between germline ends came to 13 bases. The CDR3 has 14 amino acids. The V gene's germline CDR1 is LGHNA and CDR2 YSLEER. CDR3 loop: CASSWGPPDEKLFF. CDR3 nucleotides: TGCGCCAGCAGCTGGGGCCCCCCCGATGAAAAACTGTTTTTT.

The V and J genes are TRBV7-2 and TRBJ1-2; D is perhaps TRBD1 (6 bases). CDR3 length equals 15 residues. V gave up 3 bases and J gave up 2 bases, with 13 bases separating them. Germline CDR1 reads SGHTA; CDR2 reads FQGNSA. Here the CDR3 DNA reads TGTGCCAGCAGCTTCTCGTCACAGGGAAACTATGGCTACACCTTC. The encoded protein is CASSFSSQGNYGYTF. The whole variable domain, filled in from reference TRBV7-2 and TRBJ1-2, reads GAGVSQSPSNKVTEKGKDVELRCDPISGHTALYWYRQSLGQGLEFLIYFQGNSAPDKSGLPSDRFSAERTGGSVSTLTIQRTQQEDSAVYLCASSFSSQGNYGYTFGSGTRLTVV.

The DNA for the CDR3 is TGTGCCAGCAGGTATTTAGATACGCAGTATTTT. Protein sequence: CASRYLDTQYF. The chain carries TRBV28 and TRBJ2-3, with unresolved D. Germline CDR1 MDHEN, CDR2 SYDVKM. The germline V and J ends were trimmed by 6 bases and 5 bases, with 6 bases remaining between them. The length of the CDR3 is 11 residues. Combining the CDR3 with reference TRBV28 and TRBJ2-3 gives the whole variable domain DVKVTQSSRYLVKRTGEKVFLECVQDMDHENMFWYRQDPGLGLRLIYFSYDVKMKEKGDIPEGYSVSREKKERFSLILESASTNQTSMYLCASRYLDTQYFGPGTRLTVL.

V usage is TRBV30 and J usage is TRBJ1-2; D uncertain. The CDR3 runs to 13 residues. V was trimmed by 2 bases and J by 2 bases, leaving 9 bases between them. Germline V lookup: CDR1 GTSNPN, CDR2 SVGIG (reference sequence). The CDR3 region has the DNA TGTGCCTGGAGTCCTTCAAGGAACTATGGCTACACCTTC. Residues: CAWSPSRNYGYTF.

Here the CDR3 DNA reads TGTGCCAGCAGCTTAAGACTAGCGCGCGACAATGAGCAGTTCTTC. It encodes CASSLRLARDNEQFF. V gene TRBV7-9 combines with J gene TRBJ2-1; TRBD2 agrees at 8 bases. There are 15 residues in the CDR3. Looked up from germline, CDR1 is SEHNR and CDR2 is FQNEAQ (reference sequence). With 2 bases clipped from V and 5 bases from J, the junction kept 5 bases outside the gene matches.

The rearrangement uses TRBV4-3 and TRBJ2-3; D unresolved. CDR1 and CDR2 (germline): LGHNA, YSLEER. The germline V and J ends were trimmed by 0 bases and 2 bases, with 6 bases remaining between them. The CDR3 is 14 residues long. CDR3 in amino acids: CASSQEAHTDTQYF. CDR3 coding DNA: TGCGCCAGCAGCCAAGAGGCACACACAGATACGCAGTATTTT.